The clone carrying this T cell receptor (beta chain) appeared a single time. Trimming shortened V by 6 bases and J by 1 base, and 9 bases separated the two germline ends. The CDR3 is 14 amino acids. CDR1 is SNHLY, CDR2 FYNNEI, per germline. This entry is derived from a study of blood T cell repertoires in COVID-19. Profiling relied on immunoSEQ multiplex PCR, and the TCRdb table lists in-frame clones only, not all of them. The sample has 100,000 to 150,000 clones, 70% to 90% seen once. The chain joins TRBV2 to TRBJ2-2; no firm D call. The sequencing input was peripheral blood. The TCR was taken from a human donor in a cohort sampled during active COVID-19. CDR3 amino acids: CASRAAVNTGELFF. The CDR3 bases are TGTGCCAGCAGGGCTGCGGTGAACACCGGGGAGCTGTTTTTT.